Below, 21 T cell receptor beta chains from the same sample are listed, as sequenced in a study of shared clonotypes between healthy human individuals. Clones were sequenced by immunoSEQ multiplex PCR, and TCRdb holds only the in-frame ones, with some missing. The sample lists roughly 2 million clones; 85% to 95% were seen once. The sample taken for sequencing was naive CD4+ T cells sorted from blood. Subset specified: CD45RA+ positively selected. The receptors originated from a man younger than 35 in good health.

The rearrangement uses TRBV6-5 and TRBJ2-5, with TRBD2 as a possible D gene (6 bases). This CDR3 comprises 12 residues. Trimming took off 7 bases at V and 9 bases at J, with 15 bases between the two ends. In germline, CDR1 is MNHEY, CDR2 SVGAGI. The CDR3 region has the DNA TGTGCCAGCATTGGGACTCCTGGGGCCCAGTACTTC. Protein: CASIGTPGAQYF.

J is TRBJ1-3 and V is TRBV5-1; 8 nucleotides line up with TRBD1. This CDR3 is built from 14 residues. J was trimmed by 0 bases and V by 5 bases; bases with no gene match: 1. Germline V lookup: CDR1 SGHRS, CDR2 YFSETQ. The CDR3 sequence: CASRDRASGNTIYF. The DNA for the CDR3 is TGCGCCAGCAGGGACAGGGCCTCTGGAAACACCATATATTTT.

About this clone itself: Other DNA sequences in the sample encode the same CDR3. The rearrangement uses TRBV5-1 and TRBJ1-1, with a weak D call TRBD1 (6 bases). The CDR3 totals 13 residues. The germline V gene encodes CDR1 SGHRS and CDR2 YFSETQ. Trimming cost V 4 bases and J 0 bases, with 7 bases left between them. The CDR3 sequence is CASSGGLNTEAFF. The CDR3 coding sequence is TGCGCCAGCAGCGGGGGCCTGAACACTGAAGCTTTCTTT.

The sample holds a few counts of this clone. The sample carries other DNA sequences with the same CDR3. V usage is TRBV7-3 and J usage is TRBJ1-1; D gene unclear. The CDR3 runs to 13 residues. Deletions cut 1 base from V and 0 bases from J, with 3 bases between. Per the germline V gene, CDR1 is SGHTA and CDR2 is FQGTGA. This CDR3 is CASSLRMNTEAFF. CDR3 coding DNA: TGTGCCAGCAGCTTAAGGATGAACACTGAAGCTTTCTTT.

This clone was found once. The chain couples TRBV5-1 to TRBJ2-6; D possibly corresponds to TRBD1 (5 bases). V lost 4 bases and J 2 bases, leaving 10 bases between the germline ends. This CDR3 region has 15 residues. The germline V gene has CDR1 SGHRS and CDR2 YFSETQ. The CDR3 coding sequence is TGCGCCAGCAGCCCCACGACAGCTGGGGCCAACGTCCTGACTTTC. Its protein product is CASSPTTAGANVLTF.

The chain is built from TRBV28 and TRBJ2-7; possible D gene TRBD1, 6 bases. Germline V gene data show CDR1 as MDHEN and CDR2 as SYDVKM. The V and J ends lost 0 bases and 7 bases respectively, with 13 bases between them. The CDR3 spans 14 residues. The CDR3 sequence: CASSLWAGAREQYF. DNA for the CDR3: TGTGCCAGCAGTTTATGGGCAGGGGCTCGGGAGCAGTACTTC. Complete variable domain (other parts from reference TRBV28 and TRBJ2-7): DVKVTQSSRYLVKRTGEKVFLECVQDMDHENMFWYRQDPGLGLRLIYFSYDVKMKEKGDIPEGYSVSREKKERFSLILESASTNQTSMYLCASSLWAGAREQYFGPGTRLTVT.

Remarks on this clone: Distinct nucleotide sequences in the sample also encode this CDR3. V usage is TRBV30 and J usage is TRBJ2-7, with D perhaps TRBD2 (5 bases). Trimming shortened V by 5 bases and J by 6 bases, and 11 bases separated the two germline ends. The CDR3 totals 11 residues. CDR1 and CDR2 (germline): GTSNPN, SVGIG (reference sequence). The CDR3 DNA sequence: TGTGCCTGGGGCCGAGGGAGCGAGCAGTACTTC. Protein product: CAWGRGSEQYF.

The chain carries TRBV6-6 and TRBJ2-3, with TRBD1 as a possible D gene (6 bases). The V end was cut by 4 bases, the J end by 6 bases, with 14 bases between. The CDR3 covers 14 residues. Germline CDR1 MNHNY, CDR2 SVGAGI (reference sequence). CDR3 bases: TGTGCCAGCAGTTTAATTACAGGGAAGGATACGCAGTATTTT. It codes for CASSLITGKDTQYF.

The chain joins TRBV5-4 to TRBJ2-1; D is ambiguous. The CDR3 totals 12 residues. V was shortened by 3 bases and J by 8 bases, with 9 bases between the two germline ends. The germline gives CDR1 SGHNT, CDR2 YYREEE (reference sequence). Written as DNA, the CDR3 is TGTGCCAGCAGCTCGGTCTTAGATGAGCAGTTCTTC. This sequence encodes CASSSVLDEQFF. The variable domain in full, with the rest retrieved from reference TRBV5-4 and TRBJ2-1, is ETGVTQSPTHLIKTRGQQVTLRCSSQSGHNTVSWYQQALGQGPQFIFQYYREEENGRGNFPPRFSGLQFPNYSSELNVNALELDDSALYLCASSSVLDEQFFGPGTRLTVL.

The chain is built from TRBV19 and TRBJ1-2; D possibly corresponds to TRBD1 (5 bases). Trimming cost V 6 bases and J 4 bases, with 15 bases left between them. CDR1 and CDR2 (germline): LNHDA, SQIVND (reference sequence). The CDR3 extends over 14 amino acids. CDR3 sequence reads: CASSRTQATYGYTF. The CDR3 DNA reads as TGTGCCAGTAGCCGCACACAGGCCACCTATGGCTACACCTTC.

The chain couples TRBV7-6 to TRBJ1-4, with TRBD1 identical over 7 bases. This CDR3 region has 16 residues. V lost 3 bases, J lost 5 bases, and 9 bases stayed unmatched. Germline loops: CDR1 SGHVS, CDR2 FNYEAQ. The DNA for the CDR3 is TGTGCCAGCAGCTTTGGGACAGCAGTTCAAAATGAAAAACTGTTTTTT. Its protein product is CASSFGTAVQNEKLFF.

The genes are TRBV5-1 and TRBJ2-7, with D perhaps being TRBD1 or TRBD2 (5 bases each). Germline CDR1 and CDR2: SGHRS and YFSETQ. Deletions cut 4 bases from V and 5 bases from J, with 13 bases between. The CDR3 is made up of 13 amino acids. Here the CDR3 DNA reads TGCGCCAGCAGCCGGGACCTGGGGAACGAGCAGTACTTC. Its translation is CASSRDLGNEQYF.

V gene TRBV30 combines with J gene TRBJ2-6; D might be TRBD2 (6 bases). The CDR3 sequence is 14 residues long. The V end was cut by 1 base, the J end by 3 bases, with 7 bases between. Germline V gives CDR1 GTSNPN, CDR2 SVGIG (reference sequence). The CDR3 sequence is CAWSAGGGANVLTF. DNA for the CDR3: TGTGCCTGGAGTGCCGGGGGTGGGGCCAACGTCCTGACTTTC. The full variable domain, with the rest looked up from reference TRBV30 and TRBJ2-6, is SQTIHQWPATLVQPVGSPLSLECTVEGTSNPNLYWYRQAAGRGLQLLFYSVGIGQISSEVPQNLSASRPQDRQFILSSKKLLLSDSGFYLCAWSAGGGANVLTFGAGSRLTVL.

A word on this clone: This CDR3 is also generated by other DNA sequences in the sample. J is TRBJ2-3 and V is TRBV2; D is ambiguous. The V end lost 6 bases, the J end lost 1 base, and 5 bases lay between the germline ends. Germline V CDR1 and CDR2: SNHLY, FYNNEI. This CDR3 is built from 12 residues. This CDR3 is CASSRGTDTQYF. In DNA form, the CDR3 reads TGTGCCAGCAGCCGGGGCACAGATACGCAGTATTTT. The variable domain in full, with the rest retrieved from reference TRBV2 and TRBJ2-3, is EPEVTQTPSHQVTQMGQEVILRCVPISNHLYFYWYRQILGQKVEFLVSFYNNEISEKSEIFDDQFSVERPDGSNFTLKIRSTKLEDSAMYFCASSRGTDTQYFGPGTRLTVL.

V usage is TRBV6-5 and J usage is TRBJ2-1; D unresolved. The CDR3 consists of 11 residues. V lost 7 bases and J 6 bases, leaving 7 bases between the germline ends. Per germline, CDR1 MNHEY and CDR2 SVGAGI. The CDR3 DNA reads as TGTGCCAGCAAAGGGTCCAATGAGCAGTTCTTC. Its translation: CASKGSNEQFF.

This clone was observed a single time. The rearrangement joins TRBV18 to TRBJ1-6; D is possibly TRBD1 (5 bases). The V gene lost 2 bases and the J gene lost 4 bases, with 12 bases spanning the gap. CDR3 length equals 16 residues. Germline lookup yields CDR1 KGHSH and CDR2 LQKENI. The CDR3 reads CASSPREGDYNSPLHF. The CDR3 nucleotides are TGTGCCAGCTCACCAAGGGAAGGGGATTATAATTCACCCCTCCACTTT.

This sequence joins TRBV12-5 and TRBJ1-2; D not resolved. The germline V gene has CDR1 LGHNT and CDR2 FRNRAP. This CDR3 region has 15 residues. Trimming took 5 bases from V and 8 from J, leaving 21 bases between them. In DNA form, the CDR3 reads TGTGCTAGTGGTCTCCCCAGGACGGCGGGTAAAGGCTACACCTTC. This translates into CASGLPRTAGKGYTF.

Points on this clone: Other DNA sequences from this sample encode an identical CDR3 as well. The chain recombines TRBV5-1 with TRBJ2-7; D is uncertain. CDR3 size: 13 residues. The germline V gene has CDR1 SGHRS and CDR2 YFSETQ. Trimming took 2 bases from V and 2 from J, leaving 8 bases between them. CDR3 DNA: TGCGCCAGCAGCTTCACGGGCCCCTACGAGCAGTACTTC. It translates to CASSFTGPYEQYF.

The gene calls are TRBV5-4 and TRBJ1-1, with a possible D match to TRBD1 (6 bases). CDR1 is SGHNT and CDR2 is YYREEE in the germline V gene (reference sequence). CDR3 length equals 16 residues. The V end lost 6 bases, the J end lost 1 base, and 19 bases lay between the germline ends. This CDR3 is CASTGGGGGGNTEAFF. CDR3 DNA: TGTGCCAGCACCGGGGGAGGGGGAGGAGGGAACACTGAAGCTTTCTTT.

The V gene is TRBV5-4, the J gene TRBJ2-3; 8 bases agree with TRBD2. This CDR3 has 16 residues. V trimming: 4 bases; J trimming: 2 bases; junction bases outside the gene matches: 9. Germline CDR1 is SGHNT and CDR2 is YYREEE (reference sequence). The CDR3 DNA reads as TGTGCCAGCAGCATCCTACTAGCGGACCTCACAGATACGCAGTATTTT. It specifies CASSILLADLTDTQYF.

In this sample, this clone turned up once. This sequence joins TRBV5-1 and TRBJ2-5; D ambiguous. Trimming took off 6 bases at V and 0 bases at J, with 9 bases between the two ends. Germline CDR1 is SGHRS and CDR2 is YFSETQ. The CDR3 extends over 13 amino acids. Here the CDR3 DNA reads TGCGCCAGCAAGGGCGACAACCAAGAGACCCAGTACTTC. It is translated as CASKGDNQETQYF.